This TCR beta chain is from a study of T cell responses to AZD1222 COVID-19 vaccine. Whole-study context: Both about-4-week and about-12-week second-dose recipients were combined. Study-wide results and limits: Unmutated variant regions are reportedly the target of nearly half of TCRs that are spike-specific. The study found Spike-specific TCR breadth and depth rose after two AZD1222 doses. White British ancestry dominated among donors, who included more females, and clonal diversity was possibly underestimated.

This clone is a singleton in its sample. The antigen is undetermined. The germline gives CDR1 MNHEY, CDR2 SMNVEV (reference sequence). Trimming stripped 7 bases from V and 5 bases from J, with 17 bases between. This CDR3 is 15 amino acids long. Assay used: immunoSEQ multiplex PCR; TCRdb lists only in-frame clones, some missing. The data show over 130,000 clones, roughly 90% seen once. The receptor was isolated from an adult in good health. The sequencing here drew on peripheral blood, taken on day 0 of AZD1222 vaccination. V is TRBV27 and J is TRBJ1-4, with a weak D call TRBD1 (5 bases). CDR3 residues: CASTFRGAVNEKLFF. DNA of the CDR3: TGTGCCAGCACTTTCAGAGGGGCAGTCAATGAAAAACTGTTTTTT.